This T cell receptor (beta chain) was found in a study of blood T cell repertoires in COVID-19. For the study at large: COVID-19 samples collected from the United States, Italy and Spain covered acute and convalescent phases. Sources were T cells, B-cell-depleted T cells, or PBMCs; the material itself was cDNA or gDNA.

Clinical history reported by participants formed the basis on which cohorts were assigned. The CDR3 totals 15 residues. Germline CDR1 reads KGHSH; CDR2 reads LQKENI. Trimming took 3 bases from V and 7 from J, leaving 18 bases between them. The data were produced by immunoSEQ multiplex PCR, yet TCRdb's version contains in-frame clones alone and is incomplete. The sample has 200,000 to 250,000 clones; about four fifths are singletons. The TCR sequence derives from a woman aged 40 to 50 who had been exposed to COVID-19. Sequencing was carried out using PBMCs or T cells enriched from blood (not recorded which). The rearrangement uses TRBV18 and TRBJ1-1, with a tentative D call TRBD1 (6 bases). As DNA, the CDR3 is TGTGCCAGCTCACCGACTATGGGGGGGGCGATTGAAGCTTTCTTT. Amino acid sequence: CASSPTMGGAIEAFF.